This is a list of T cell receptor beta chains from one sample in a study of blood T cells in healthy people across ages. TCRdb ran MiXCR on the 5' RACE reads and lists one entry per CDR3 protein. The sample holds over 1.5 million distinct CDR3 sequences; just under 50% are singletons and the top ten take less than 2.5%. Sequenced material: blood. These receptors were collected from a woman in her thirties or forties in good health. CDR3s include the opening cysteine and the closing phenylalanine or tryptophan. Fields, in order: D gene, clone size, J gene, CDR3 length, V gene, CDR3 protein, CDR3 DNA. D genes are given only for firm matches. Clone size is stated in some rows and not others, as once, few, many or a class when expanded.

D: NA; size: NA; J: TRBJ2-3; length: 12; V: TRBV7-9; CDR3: CAIARMGDTQYF; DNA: TGTGCCATCGCAAGAATGGGCGATACGCAGTATTTT
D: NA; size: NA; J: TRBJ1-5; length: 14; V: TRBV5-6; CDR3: CASSWGLSNQPQHF; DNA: TGTGCCAGCAGCTGGGGACTAAGCAATCAGCCCCAGCATTTT
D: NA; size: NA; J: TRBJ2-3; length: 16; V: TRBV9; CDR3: CASSVEAADYTDTQYF; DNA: TGTGCCAGCAGCGTAGAAGCGGCGGACTACACAGATACGCAGTATTTT
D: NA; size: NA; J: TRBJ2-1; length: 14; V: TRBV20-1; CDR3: CSARLVTSYNEQFF; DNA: TGCAGTGCTAGACTAGTCACCTCCTACAATGAGCAGTTCTTC
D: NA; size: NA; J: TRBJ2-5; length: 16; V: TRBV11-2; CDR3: CASNPQGGGPQETQYF; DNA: TGTGCCAGCAACCCCCAGGGGGGAGGGCCTCAAGAGACCCAGTACTTC
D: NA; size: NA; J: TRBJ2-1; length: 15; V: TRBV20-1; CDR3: CSASVEISPNNEQFF; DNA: TGCAGTGCTAGCGTAGAAATTTCCCCTAACAATGAGCAGTTCTTC
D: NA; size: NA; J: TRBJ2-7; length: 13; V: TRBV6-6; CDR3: CASSYSSQYEQYF; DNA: TGTGCCAGCAGTTACTCTTCTCAGTACGAGCAGTACTTC
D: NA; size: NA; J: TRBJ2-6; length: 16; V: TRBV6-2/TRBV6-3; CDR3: CASSHGGRSGANVLTF; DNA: TGTGCCAGCAGCCACGGGGGCCGCTCTGGGGCCAACGTCCTGACTTTC
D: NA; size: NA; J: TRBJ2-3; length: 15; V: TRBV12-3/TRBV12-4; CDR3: CASSLVGLNPDTQYF; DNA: TGTGCCAGCAGTTTAGTAGGCCTAAATCCAGATACGCAGTATTTT
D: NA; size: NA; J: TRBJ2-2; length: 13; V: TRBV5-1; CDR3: CASSRPGPGELFF; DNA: TGCGCCAGCAGCCGGCCGGGGCCCGGGGAGCTGTTTTTT
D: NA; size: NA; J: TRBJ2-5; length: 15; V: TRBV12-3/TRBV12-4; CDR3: CASSWLGVQQETQYF; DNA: TGTGCCAGCAGTTGGTTAGGGGTTCAACAAGAGACCCAGTACTTC
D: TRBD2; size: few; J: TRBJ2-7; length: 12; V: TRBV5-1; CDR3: CASSTGTIDQYF; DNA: TGCGCCAGCAGCACTGGGACTATCGACCAGTACTTC
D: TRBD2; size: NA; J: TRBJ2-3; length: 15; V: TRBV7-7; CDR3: CASSAGLAETDTQYF; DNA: TGTGCTAGCAGCGCCGGACTAGCGGAAACAGATACGCAGTATTTT
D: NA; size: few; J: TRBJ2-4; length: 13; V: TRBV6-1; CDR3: CASRGVAKNIQYF; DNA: TGTGCCAGCAGGGGGGTAGCCAAAAACATTCAGTACTTC
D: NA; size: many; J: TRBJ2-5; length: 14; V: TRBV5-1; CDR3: CASSLGLGRETQYF; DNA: TGCGCCAGCAGCTTGGGTCTAGGAAGAGAGACCCAGTACTTC
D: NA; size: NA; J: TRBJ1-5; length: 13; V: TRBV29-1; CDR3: CSVSEDSNQPQHF; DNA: TGCAGCGTTTCCGAGGATAGCAATCAGCCCCAGCATTTT
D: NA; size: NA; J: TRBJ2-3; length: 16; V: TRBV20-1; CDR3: CSARDPRGVSTDTQYF; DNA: TGCAGTGCTAGAGATCCTAGGGGGGTTTCCACAGATACGCAGTATTTT
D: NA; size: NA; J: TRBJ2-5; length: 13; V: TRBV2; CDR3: CASNPGAQETQYF; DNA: TGTGCCAGCAATCCGGGGGCCCAAGAGACCCAGTACTTC
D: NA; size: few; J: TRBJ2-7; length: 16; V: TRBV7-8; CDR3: CASSYPREGSPYEQYF; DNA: TGTGCCAGCAGTTATCCTCGAGAAGGGTCCCCCTACGAGCAGTACTTC
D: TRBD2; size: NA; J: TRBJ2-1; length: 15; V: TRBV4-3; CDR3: CASSQTSGVYNEQFF; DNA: TGCGCCAGCAGCCAAACGAGCGGGGTTTACAATGAGCAGTTCTTC
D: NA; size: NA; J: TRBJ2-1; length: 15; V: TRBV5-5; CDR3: CASSLRLLAYNEQFF; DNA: TGTGCCAGCAGCTTACGCCTCCTGGCTTACAATGAGCAGTTCTTC
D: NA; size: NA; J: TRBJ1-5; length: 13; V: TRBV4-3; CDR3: CASSQDSWQPQHF; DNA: TGCGCCAGCAGCCAAGATAGTTGGCAGCCCCAGCATTTT
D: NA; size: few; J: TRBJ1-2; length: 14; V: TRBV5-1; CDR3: CASSLSIDNYGYTF; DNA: TGCGCCAGCAGCTTGAGCATCGATAACTATGGCTACACCTTC
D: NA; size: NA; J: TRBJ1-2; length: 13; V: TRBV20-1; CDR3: CSAGRDPEYGYTF; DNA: TGCAGTGCGGGCAGGGATCCAGAGTATGGCTACACCTTC
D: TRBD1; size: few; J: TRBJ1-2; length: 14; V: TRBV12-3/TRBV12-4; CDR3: CASSPNRGRWGYTF; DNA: TGTGCCAGCAGTCCAAACAGGGGGCGCTGGGGCTACACCTTC
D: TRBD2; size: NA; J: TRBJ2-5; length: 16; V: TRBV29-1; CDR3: CSTLTAGGRPQETQYF; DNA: TGCAGCACGTTGACAGCGGGGGGGCGCCCACAAGAGACCCAGTACTTC
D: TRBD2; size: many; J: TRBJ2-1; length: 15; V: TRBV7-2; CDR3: CASSVSGGAYNEQFF; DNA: TGTGCCAGCAGCGTCAGCGGGGGGGCTTACAATGAGCAGTTCTTC
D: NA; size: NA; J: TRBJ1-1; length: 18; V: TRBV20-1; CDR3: CSARDRGDLAFWSTEAFF; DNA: TGCAGTGCTAGAGATCGGGGAGATCTAGCGTTTTGGAGCACTGAAGCTTTCTTT
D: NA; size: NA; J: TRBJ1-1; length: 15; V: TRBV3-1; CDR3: CASSPQGGIKTEAFF; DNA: TGTGCCAGCAGCCCTCAAGGGGGAATAAAGACTGAAGCTTTCTTT
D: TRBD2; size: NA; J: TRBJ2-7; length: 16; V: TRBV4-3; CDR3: CASSQLVAGGKETRYF; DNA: TGCGCCAGCAGCCAACTGGTGGCGGGGGGAAAAGAGACCCGGTACTTC
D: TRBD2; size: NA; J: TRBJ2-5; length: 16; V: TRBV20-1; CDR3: CSARMTSGGKQETQYF; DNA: TGCAGTGCTAGGATGACTAGCGGGGGGAAACAAGAGACCCAGTACTTC
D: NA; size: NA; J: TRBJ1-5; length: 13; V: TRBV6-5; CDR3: CASSPTGLRPQHF; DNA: TGTGCCAGCAGTCCGACCGGGCTGCGGCCCCAGCATTTT
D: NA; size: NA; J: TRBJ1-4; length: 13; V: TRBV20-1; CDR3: CSASSGSWEKLFF; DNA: TGCAGTGCTAGTTCGGGGTCGTGGGAAAAACTGTTTTTT
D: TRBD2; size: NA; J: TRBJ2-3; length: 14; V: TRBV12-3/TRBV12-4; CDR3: CASSFGLVGDTQYF; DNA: TGTGCCAGCAGTTTTGGACTAGTCGGAGATACGCAGTATTTT
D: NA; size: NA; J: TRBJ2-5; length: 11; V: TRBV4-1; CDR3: CASSREEEQYF; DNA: TGCGCCAGCAGCCGTGAGGAAGAGCAGTACTTC
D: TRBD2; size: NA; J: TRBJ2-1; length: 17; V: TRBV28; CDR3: CASSLETSGNDYNEQFF; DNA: TGTGCCAGCAGTTTGGAGACTAGCGGGAATGACTACAATGAGCAGTTCTTC
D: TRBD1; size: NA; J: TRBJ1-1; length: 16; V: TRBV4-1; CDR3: CASSQDRDRRYTEAFF; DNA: TGCGCCAGCAGCCAGGACCGGGACAGGAGGTACACTGAAGCTTTCTTT
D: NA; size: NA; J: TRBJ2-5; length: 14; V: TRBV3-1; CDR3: CASSPPNAQETQYF; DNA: TGTGCCAGCAGCCCGCCAAACGCCCAAGAGACCCAGTACTTC
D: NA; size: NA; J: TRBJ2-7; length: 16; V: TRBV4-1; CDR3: CASSREVRGGAYEQYF; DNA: TGCGCCAGCAGCCGCGAAGTCAGGGGGGGAGCCTACGAGCAGTACTTC
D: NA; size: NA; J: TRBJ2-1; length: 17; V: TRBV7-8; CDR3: CASSLAKGTPRRDEQFF; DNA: TGTGCCAGCAGCTTAGCGAAGGGGACCCCAAGGAGGGATGAGCAGTTCTTC
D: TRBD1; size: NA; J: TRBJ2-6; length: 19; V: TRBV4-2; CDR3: CASSLTQGTGGSGANVLTF; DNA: TGTGCCAGCAGCCTAACACAAGGGACAGGGGGCTCTGGGGCCAACGTCCTGACTTTC
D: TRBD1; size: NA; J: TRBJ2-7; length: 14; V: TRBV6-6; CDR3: CASSQGQMAYEQYF; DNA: TGTGCCAGCAGCCAGGGACAGATGGCCTACGAGCAGTACTTC
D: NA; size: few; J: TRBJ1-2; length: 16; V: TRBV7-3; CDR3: CASSLRRTVDLYGYTF; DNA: TGTGCCAGCAGCTTAAGAAGGACAGTAGATCTCTATGGCTACACCTTC
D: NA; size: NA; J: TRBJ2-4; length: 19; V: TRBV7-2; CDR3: CASSLRVLNSGAFKNIQYF; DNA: TGTGCCAGCAGCTTACGGGTGCTAAATTCCGGGGCCTTCAAAAACATTCAGTACTTC
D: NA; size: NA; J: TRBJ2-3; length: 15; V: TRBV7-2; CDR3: CASSLSRQGPDTQYF; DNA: TGTGCCAGCAGCTTGTCGCGGCAGGGCCCCGATACGCAGTATTTT
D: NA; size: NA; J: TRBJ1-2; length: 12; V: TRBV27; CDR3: CASSLLGEGYTF; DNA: TGTGCCAGCAGTTTATTGGGGGAGGGCTACACCTTC
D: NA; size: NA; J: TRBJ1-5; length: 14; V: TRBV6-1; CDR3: CASRVGEGGQPQHF; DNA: TGTGCCAGCAGGGTTGGTGAGGGGGGACAGCCCCAGCATTTT
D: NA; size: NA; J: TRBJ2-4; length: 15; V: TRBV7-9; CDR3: CASSLNRVAKNIQYF; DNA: TGTGCCAGCAGCTTGAACAGAGTAGCCAAAAACATTCAGTACTTC
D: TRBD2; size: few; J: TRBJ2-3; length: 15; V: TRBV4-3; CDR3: CASSQVAGRGDTQYF; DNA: TGCGCCAGCAGCCAAGTCGCCGGGAGGGGTGATACGCAGTATTTT
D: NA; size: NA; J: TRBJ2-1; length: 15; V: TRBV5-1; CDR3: CASAPDFSSYNEQFF; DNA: TGCGCCAGCGCCCCGGACTTCAGCTCCTACAATGAGCAGTTCTTC
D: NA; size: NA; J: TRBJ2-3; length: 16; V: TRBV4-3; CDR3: CASSPSLSAPADTQYF; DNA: TGCGCCAGCAGCCCAAGTCTTTCAGCGCCCGCAGATACGCAGTATTTT
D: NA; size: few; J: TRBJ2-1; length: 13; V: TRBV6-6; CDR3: CASRSRGGNEQFF; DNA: TGTGCCAGCAGATCTCGGGGTGGCAATGAGCAGTTCTTC
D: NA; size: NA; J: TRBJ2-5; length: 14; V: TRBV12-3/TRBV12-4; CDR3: CASSFGKSQETQYF; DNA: TGTGCCAGCAGTTTTGGGAAGAGCCAAGAGACCCAGTACTTC
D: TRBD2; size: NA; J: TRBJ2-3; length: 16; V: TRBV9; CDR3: CASSGGGGTSTDTQYF; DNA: TGTGCCAGCAGTGGAGGCGGGGGAACTAGCACAGATACGCAGTATTTT
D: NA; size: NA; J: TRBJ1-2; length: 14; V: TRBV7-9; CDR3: CASSGRAVDYGYTF; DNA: TGTGCCAGCAGCGGGCGGGCAGTAGACTATGGCTACACCTTC